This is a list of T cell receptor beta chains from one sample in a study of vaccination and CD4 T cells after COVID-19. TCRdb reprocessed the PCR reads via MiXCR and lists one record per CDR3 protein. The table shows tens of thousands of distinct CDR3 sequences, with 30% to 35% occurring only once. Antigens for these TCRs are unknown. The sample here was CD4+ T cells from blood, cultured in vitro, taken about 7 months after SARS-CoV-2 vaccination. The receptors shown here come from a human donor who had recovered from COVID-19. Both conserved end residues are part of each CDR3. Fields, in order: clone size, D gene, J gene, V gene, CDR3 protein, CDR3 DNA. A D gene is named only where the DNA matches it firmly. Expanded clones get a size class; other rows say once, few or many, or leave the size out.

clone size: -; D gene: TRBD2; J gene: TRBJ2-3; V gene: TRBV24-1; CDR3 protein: CATSSLAGGADTQYF; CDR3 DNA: TGTGCCACCAGCTCACTAGCGGGAGGGGCAGATACGCAGTATTTT
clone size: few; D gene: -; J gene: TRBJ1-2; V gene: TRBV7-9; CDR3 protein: CASSFPGRGFYGYTF; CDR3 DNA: TGTGCCAGCAGCTTCCCGGGACGGGGATTCTATGGCTACACCTTC
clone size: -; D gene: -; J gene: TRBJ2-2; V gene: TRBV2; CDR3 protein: CASRSPDGELFF; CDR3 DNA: TGTGCCAGCAGGAGTCCCGACGGGGAGCTGTTTTTT
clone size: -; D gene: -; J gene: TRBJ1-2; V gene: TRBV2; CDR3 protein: CASSEQGSNGYTF; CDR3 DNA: TGTGCCAGCAGTGAACAGGGTTCCAATGGCTACACCTTC
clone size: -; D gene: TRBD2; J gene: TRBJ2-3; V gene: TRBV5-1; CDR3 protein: CASSPGLAGDYTDTQYF; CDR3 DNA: TGCGCCAGCAGCCCCGGACTAGCGGGGGACTACACAGATACGCAGTATTTT
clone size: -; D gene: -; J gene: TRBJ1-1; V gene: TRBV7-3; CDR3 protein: CASSPKGGSNTEAFF; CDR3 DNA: TGTGCCAGCAGCCCCAAGGGGGGGTCGAACACTGAAGCTTTCTTT
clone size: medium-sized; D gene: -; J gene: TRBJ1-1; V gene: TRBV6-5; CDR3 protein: CASSYQGIDTEAFF; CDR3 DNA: TGTGCCAGCAGCTACCAGGGGATTGACACTGAAGCTTTCTTT
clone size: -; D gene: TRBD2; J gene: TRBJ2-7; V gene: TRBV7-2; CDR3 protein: CASSLPSGRGYEQYF; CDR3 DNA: TGTGCCAGCAGCCTTCCGAGCGGGAGGGGGTACGAGCAGTACTTC
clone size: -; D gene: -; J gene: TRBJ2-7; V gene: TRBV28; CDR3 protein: CASSPVNSAGSYEQYF; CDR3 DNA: TGTGCCAGCAGCCCGGTCAATTCGGCGGGATCCTACGAGCAGTACTTC
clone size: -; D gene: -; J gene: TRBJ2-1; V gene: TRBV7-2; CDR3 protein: CASSSGTKEQFF; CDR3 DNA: TGTGCCAGCAGCTCTGGGACGAAAGAGCAGTTCTTC
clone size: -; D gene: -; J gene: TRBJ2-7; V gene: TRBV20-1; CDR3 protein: CSAKTQGTTYEQYF; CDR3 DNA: TGCAGTGCGAAGACACAAGGTACAACCTACGAGCAGTACTTC
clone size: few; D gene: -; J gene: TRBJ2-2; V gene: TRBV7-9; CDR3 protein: CASSLAWGLLTGELFF; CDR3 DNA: TGTGCCAGCAGCTTAGCGTGGGGCTTACTCACCGGGGAGCTGTTTTTT
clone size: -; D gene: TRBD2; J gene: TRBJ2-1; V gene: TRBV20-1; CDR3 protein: CSAREATSGSVEQFF; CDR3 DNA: TGCAGTGCTAGAGAGGCGACTAGCGGGAGTGTTGAGCAGTTCTTC
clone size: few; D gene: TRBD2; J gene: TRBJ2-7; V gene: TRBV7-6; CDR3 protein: CASSLDAGTSGEQYF; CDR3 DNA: TGTGCCAGCAGCTTAGACGCCGGGACTAGCGGCGAGCAGTACTTC
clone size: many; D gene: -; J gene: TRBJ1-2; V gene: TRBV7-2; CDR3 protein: CASSLGTGADYGYTF; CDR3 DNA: TGTGCCAGCAGCTTAGGTACGGGGGCAGACTATGGCTACACCTTC
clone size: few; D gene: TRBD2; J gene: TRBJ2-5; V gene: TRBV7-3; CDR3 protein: CASSSPELAGDETQYF; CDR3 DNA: TGTGCCAGCAGCTCGCCGGAACTAGCGGGAGATGAGACCCAGTACTTC
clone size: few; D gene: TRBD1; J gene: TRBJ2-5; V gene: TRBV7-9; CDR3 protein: CASSLAVQGKTQYF; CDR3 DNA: TGTGCCAGCAGCTTAGCCGTACAGGGGAAGACCCAGTACTTC
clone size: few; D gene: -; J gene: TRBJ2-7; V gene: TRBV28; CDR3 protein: CASSWGLYEQYF; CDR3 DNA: TGTGCCAGCAGCTGGGGACTCTACGAGCAGTACTTC
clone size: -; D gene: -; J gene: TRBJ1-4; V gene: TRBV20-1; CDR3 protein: CSARGSGVWELFF; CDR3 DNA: TGCAGTGCTAGAGGATCCGGCGTATGGGAACTGTTTTTT
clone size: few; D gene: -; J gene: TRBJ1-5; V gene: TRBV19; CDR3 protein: CASSTVGNQPQHF; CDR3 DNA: TGTGCCAGTAGTACGGTTGGCAATCAGCCCCAGCATTTT
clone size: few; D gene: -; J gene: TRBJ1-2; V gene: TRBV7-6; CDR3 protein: CASSSSPTLQGPNYGYTF; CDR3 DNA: TGTGCCAGCAGCTCATCCCCAACCTTACAGGGTCCTAACTATGGCTACACCTTC
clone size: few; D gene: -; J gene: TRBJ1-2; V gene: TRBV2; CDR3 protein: CASSDSAGYGYTF; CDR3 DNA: TGTGCCAGCAGTGACAGCGCCGGCTATGGCTACACCTTC
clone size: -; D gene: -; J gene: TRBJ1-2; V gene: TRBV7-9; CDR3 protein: CASSSSITVTYGYTF; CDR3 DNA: TGTGCCAGCAGCTCCTCAATTACAGTTACCTATGGCTACACCTTC
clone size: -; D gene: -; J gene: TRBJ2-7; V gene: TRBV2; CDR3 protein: CASTLAGTLSYEQYF; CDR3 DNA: TGTGCCAGCACCCTTGCCGGGACATTATCCTACGAGCAGTACTTC
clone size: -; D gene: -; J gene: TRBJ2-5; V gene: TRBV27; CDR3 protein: CASSRGVFQETQYF; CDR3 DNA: TGTGCCAGCAGTAGGGGAGTCTTCCAAGAGACCCAGTACTTC
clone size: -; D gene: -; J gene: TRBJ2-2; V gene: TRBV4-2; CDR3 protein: CASTPSLWTGELFF; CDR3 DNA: TGTGCCAGCACCCCGTCCCTATGGACCGGGGAGCTGTTTTTT
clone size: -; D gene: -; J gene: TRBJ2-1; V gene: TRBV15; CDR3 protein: CATSYRSHNEQFF; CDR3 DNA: TGTGCCACTTCTTACAGATCCCACAATGAGCAGTTCTTC
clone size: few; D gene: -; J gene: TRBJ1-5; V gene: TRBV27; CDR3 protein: CASSLLLGGGQPQHF; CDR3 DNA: TGTGCCAGCAGTTTATTGCTCGGAGGAGGTCAGCCCCAGCATTTT
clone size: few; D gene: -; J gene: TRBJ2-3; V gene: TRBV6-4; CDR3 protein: CASSDSDATDTQYF; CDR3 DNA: TGTGCCAGCAGTGACTCTGATGCCACAGATACGCAGTATTTT
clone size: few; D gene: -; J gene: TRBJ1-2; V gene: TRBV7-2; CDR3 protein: CASSLGPGGSYGYTF; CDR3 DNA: TGTGCCAGCAGCTTGGGGCCTGGAGGGAGTTATGGCTACACCTTC
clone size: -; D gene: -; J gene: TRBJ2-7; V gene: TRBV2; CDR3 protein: CASSEFSGLLYEQYF; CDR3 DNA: TGTGCCAGCAGTGAGTTTTCTGGGCTTCTGTACGAGCAGTACTTC
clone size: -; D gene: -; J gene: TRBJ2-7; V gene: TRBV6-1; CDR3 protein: CASTPDSTSYEQYF; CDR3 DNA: TGTGCCAGCACTCCGGACAGTACCTCCTACGAGCAGTACTTC
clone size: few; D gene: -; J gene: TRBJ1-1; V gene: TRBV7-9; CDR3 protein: CASSYRDNRAFF; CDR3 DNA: TGTGCCAGCAGCTATAGGGACAATAGAGCTTTCTTT
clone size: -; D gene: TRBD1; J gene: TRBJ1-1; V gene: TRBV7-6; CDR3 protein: CASSSPAGTGEAFF; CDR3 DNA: TGTGCCAGCAGCTCTCCTGCCGGGACAGGGGAAGCTTTCTTT
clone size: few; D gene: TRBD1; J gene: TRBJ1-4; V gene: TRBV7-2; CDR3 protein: CASSQNRGGEKLFF; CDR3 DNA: TGTGCCAGCAGCCAAAACAGGGGTGGTGAAAAACTGTTTTTT
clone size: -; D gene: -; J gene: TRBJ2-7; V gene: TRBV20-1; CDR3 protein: CSAWRGPYEQYF; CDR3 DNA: TGCAGTGCTTGGAGGGGTCCCTACGAGCAGTACTTC
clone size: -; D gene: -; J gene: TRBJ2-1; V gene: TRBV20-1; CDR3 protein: CSARDRRTNNEQFF; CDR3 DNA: TGCAGTGCTAGAGATCGCCGGACCAACAATGAGCAGTTCTTC
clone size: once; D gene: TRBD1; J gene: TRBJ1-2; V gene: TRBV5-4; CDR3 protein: CASSWWDRPNYGYTF; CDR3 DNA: TGTGCCAGCAGCTGGTGGGACAGACCAAACTATGGCTACACCTTC
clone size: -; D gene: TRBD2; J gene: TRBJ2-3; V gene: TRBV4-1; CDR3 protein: CASSQGGSWVDTQYF; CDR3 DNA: TGCGCCAGCAGCCAAGGCGGGAGTTGGGTGGATACGCAGTATTTT
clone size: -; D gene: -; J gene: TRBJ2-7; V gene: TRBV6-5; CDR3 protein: CASSYSAGLVLF; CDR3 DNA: TGTGCCAGCAGTTACTCGGCAGGTTTGGTGCTCTTC
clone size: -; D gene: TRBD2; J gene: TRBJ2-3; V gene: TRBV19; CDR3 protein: CASSMVRTSGSTDTQYF; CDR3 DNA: TGTGCCAGTAGTATGGTTCGGACTAGCGGTAGCACAGATACGCAGTATTTT
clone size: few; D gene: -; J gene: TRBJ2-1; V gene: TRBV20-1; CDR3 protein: CSAIRNEQFF; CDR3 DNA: TGCAGTGCTATACGTAATGAGCAGTTCTTC
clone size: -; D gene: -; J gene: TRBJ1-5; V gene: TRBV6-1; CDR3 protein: CASSDMGLYSNQPQHF; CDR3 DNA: TGTGCCAGCAGTGATATGGGGCTATATAGCAATCAGCCCCAGCATTTT
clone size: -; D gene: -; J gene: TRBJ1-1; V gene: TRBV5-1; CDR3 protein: CASSLAEGRENTEAFF; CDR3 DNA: TGCGCCAGCAGCTTGGCCGAGGGCAGGGAGAACACTGAAGCTTTCTTT
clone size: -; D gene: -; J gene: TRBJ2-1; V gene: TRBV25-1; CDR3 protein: CASSGDFYNEQFF; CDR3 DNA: TGTGCCAGCAGCGGGGACTTTTACAATGAGCAGTTCTTC
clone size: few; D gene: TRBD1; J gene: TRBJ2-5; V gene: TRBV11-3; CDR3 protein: CASSLGDRGEETQYF; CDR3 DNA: TGTGCCAGCAGCTTAGGGGACAGGGGCGAAGAGACCCAGTACTTC
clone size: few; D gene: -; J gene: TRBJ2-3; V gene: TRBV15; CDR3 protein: CATRMVARPDTQYF; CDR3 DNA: TGTGCCACCAGGATGGTAGCTAGGCCAGATACGCAGTATTTT
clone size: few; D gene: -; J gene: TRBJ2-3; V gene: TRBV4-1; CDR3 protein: CASSQGVARGSDTQYF; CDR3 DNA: TGCGCCAGCAGCCAAGGGGTGGCTAGGGGGTCAGATACGCAGTATTTT
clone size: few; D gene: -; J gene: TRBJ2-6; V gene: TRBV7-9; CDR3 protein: CASSIGASGANVLTF; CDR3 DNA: TGTGCCAGCAGCATAGGAGCTTCTGGGGCCAACGTCCTGACTTTC
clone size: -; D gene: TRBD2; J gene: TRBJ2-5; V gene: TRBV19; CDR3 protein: CASSSGRAGETQYF; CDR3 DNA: TGTGCCAGTAGCAGCGGGAGGGCCGGAGAGACCCAGTACTTC
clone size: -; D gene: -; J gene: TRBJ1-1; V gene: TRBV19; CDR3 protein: CASSIVGGPEAFF; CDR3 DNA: TGTGCCAGTAGTATTGTAGGGGGGCCTGAAGCTTTCTTT
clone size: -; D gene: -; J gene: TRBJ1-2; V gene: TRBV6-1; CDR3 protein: CASRRQNYGYTF; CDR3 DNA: TGTGCCAGCAGGCGTCAGAACTATGGCTACACCTTC
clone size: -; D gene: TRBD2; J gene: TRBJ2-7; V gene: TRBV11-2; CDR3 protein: CASSLGPGTTSYEQYF; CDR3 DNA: TGTGCCAGCAGCTTAGGTCCCGGGACTACCAGCTACGAGCAGTACTTC
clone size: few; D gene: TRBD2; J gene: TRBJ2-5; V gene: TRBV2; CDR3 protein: CASSDGVAGVLQETQYF; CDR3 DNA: TGTGCCAGCAGTGATGGGGTAGCGGGGGTACTACAAGAGACCCAGTACTTC
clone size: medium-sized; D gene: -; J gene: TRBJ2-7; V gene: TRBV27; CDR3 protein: CASSPQRTRREQYF; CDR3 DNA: TGTGCCAGCAGTCCCCAGCGGACCCGACGGGAGCAGTACTTC